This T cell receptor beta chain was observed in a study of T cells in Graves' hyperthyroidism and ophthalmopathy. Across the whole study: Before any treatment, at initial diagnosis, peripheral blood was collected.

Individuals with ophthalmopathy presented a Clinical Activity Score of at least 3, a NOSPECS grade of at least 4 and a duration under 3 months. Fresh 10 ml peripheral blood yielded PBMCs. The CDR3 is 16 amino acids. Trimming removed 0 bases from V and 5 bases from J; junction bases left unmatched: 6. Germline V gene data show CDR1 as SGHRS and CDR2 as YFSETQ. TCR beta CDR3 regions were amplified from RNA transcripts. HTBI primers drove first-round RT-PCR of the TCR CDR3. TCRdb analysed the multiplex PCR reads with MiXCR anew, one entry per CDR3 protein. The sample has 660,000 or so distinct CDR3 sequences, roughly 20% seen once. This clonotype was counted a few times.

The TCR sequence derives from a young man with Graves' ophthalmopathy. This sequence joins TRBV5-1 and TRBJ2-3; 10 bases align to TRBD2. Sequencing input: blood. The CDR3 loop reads CASSLASSGSGDTQYF. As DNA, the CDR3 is TGCGCCAGCAGCTTGGCATCTAGCGGGAGTGGAGATACGCAGTATTTT.